This T cell receptor beta chain was recovered during a study of CD4 T cells in relation to SARS-CoV-2 and coronaviruses. Notes on this clone: Its target is unknown.

CD4+ T cells from unexposed donors were obtained before the COVID-19 pandemic (2011-2018). Isolation of CD4+ T cells took place after approximately 10 days in culture. Repertoires were generated with immunoSEQ multiplex PCR, while TCRdb's copy carries only in-frame clones and drops some. The table lists tens of thousands of clones, about 80% of them singletons. V trimming: 4 bases; J trimming: 6 bases; junction bases outside the gene matches: 15. The germline gives CDR1 SGHNT, CDR2 YYREEE (reference sequence). The CDR3 sequence is 17 residues long. The sequencing sample was made of CD4+ T cells from PBMCs, cultured in vitro. This chain joins TRBV5-4 and TRBJ2-3; 9 bases match TRBD1. The TCR originated in a human donor in good health. The CDR3 nucleotides read TGTGCCAGCAGCCTAGATGCCCGGGACAGGGTCAGGGATACGCAGTATTTT. This gives the protein CASSLDARDRVRDTQYF.